Listed below are T cell receptor beta chains from one sample, sequenced in a study of blood T cell repertoires in COVID-19. Sequencing was performed with immunoSEQ multiplex PCR; in TCRdb, only in-frame clones are kept and a portion is missing. There are approximately 180,000 clones in the sample; 75% to 90% occur only once, and 11% lies in the top ten. Source material: peripheral blood. The source of these receptors is a human donor with active or convalescent COVID-19. The donor label of this sample is uncertain. The CDR3 runs from the conserved cysteine through the conserved F or W. Fields, in order: V gene, CDR3 length, J gene, D gene, clone size, CDR3 DNA, CDR3 protein. A D gene is named only where the DNA matches it firmly. The size entry is marked missing in some rows and otherwise reads once, few, many or a size class.

V gene: TRBV5-4
CDR3 length: 15
J gene: TRBJ1-1
D gene: .
clone size: .
CDR3 DNA: TGTGCCAGCAGCCCCCGGGACACCACGAACACTGAAGCTTTCTTT
CDR3 protein: CASSPRDTTNTEAFF

V gene: TRBV6-5
CDR3 length: 14
J gene: TRBJ2-1
D gene: TRBD1
clone size: .
CDR3 DNA: TGTGCCAGCAGCCGCAGCCGGGACAGGGCGGTGCAGTTCTTC
CDR3 protein: CASSRSRDRAVQFF

V gene: TRBV4-2
CDR3 length: 16
J gene: TRBJ2-7
D gene: .
clone size: .
CDR3 DNA: TGTGCCAGCAGTCTCCCAGGGGCTAGAACGGCTATCGAGCAGTACTTC
CDR3 protein: CASSLPGARTAIEQYF

V gene: TRBV30
CDR3 length: 17
J gene: TRBJ1-6
D gene: .
clone size: .
CDR3 DNA: TGTGCCTGGAGTGTTCCCCGCTCCAGCTCCTATAATTCACCCCTCCACTTT
CDR3 protein: CAWSVPRSSSYNSPLHF

V gene: TRBV10-1
CDR3 length: 11
J gene: TRBJ1-2
D gene: .
clone size: .
CDR3 DNA: TGCGCCACCGGCAGGGGATTGGGCTACACCTTC
CDR3 protein: CATGRGLGYTF

V gene: TRBV18
CDR3 length: 14
J gene: TRBJ1-2
D gene: TRBD1
clone size: .
CDR3 DNA: TGTGCCAGCTCACCACTTCGACAGGGATACGGCTACACCTTC
CDR3 protein: CASSPLRQGYGYTF

V gene: TRBV27
CDR3 length: 13
J gene: TRBJ1-5
D gene: .
clone size: .
CDR3 DNA: TGTGCCAGCAGAAACAGGGAGGGGCAGCCCCAGCATTTT
CDR3 protein: CASRNREGQPQHF

V gene: TRBV24-1
CDR3 length: 16
J gene: TRBJ2-3
D gene: TRBD2
clone size: .
CDR3 DNA: TGTGCCACCAGTGATGGGACTAGCGGACCCACAGATACGCAGTATTTT
CDR3 protein: CATSDGTSGPTDTQYF

V gene: TRBV4-3
CDR3 length: 13
J gene: TRBJ1-2
D gene: .
clone size: .
CDR3 DNA: TGCGCCAGCAGCCAAGAGATTAGTTATGGCTACACCTTC
CDR3 protein: CASSQEISYGYTF

V gene: TRBV7-2
CDR3 length: 13
J gene: TRBJ2-5
D gene: .
clone size: .
CDR3 DNA: TGTGCCAGCAGGAAACAGGGCGGCGAGACCCAGTACTTC
CDR3 protein: CASRKQGGETQYF

V gene: TRBV30
CDR3 length: 16
J gene: TRBJ2-2
D gene: .
clone size: .
CDR3 DNA: TGTGCCTGGAGTGGCCCGGGATCCGCGCTAACCGGGGAGCTGTTTTTT
CDR3 protein: CAWSGPGSALTGELFF

V gene: TRBV2
CDR3 length: 15
J gene: TRBJ2-1
D gene: .
clone size: .
CDR3 DNA: TGTGCGACGACGAGTCTAGCAGGAACCTACAATGAGCAGTTCTTC
CDR3 protein: CATTSLAGTYNEQFF

V gene: TRBV28
CDR3 length: 13
J gene: TRBJ2-7
D gene: .
clone size: .
CDR3 DNA: TGTGCCAGTCTAGAGGGAACCTTCGGCGAGCAGTACTTC
CDR3 protein: CASLEGTFGEQYF

V gene: TRBV6-2/TRBV6-3
CDR3 length: 16
J gene: TRBJ2-2
D gene: .
clone size: .
CDR3 DNA: TGTGCCAGCAGTTATCCCAGGGGGACTTACACCGGGGAGCTGTTTTTT
CDR3 protein: CASSYPRGTYTGELFF

V gene: TRBV4-1
CDR3 length: 18
J gene: TRBJ1-3
D gene: TRBD1
clone size: .
CDR3 DNA: TGCGCCAGCAGCCAAGGCACAGGGGGAAGGGTTTCTGGAAACACCATATATTTT
CDR3 protein: CASSQGTGGRVSGNTIYF

V gene: TRBV6-5
CDR3 length: 15
J gene: TRBJ1-1
D gene: .
clone size: few
CDR3 DNA: TGTGCCAGCAGTTACGGGCAGGTGGCGAACACTGAAGCTTTCTTT
CDR3 protein: CASSYGQVANTEAFF

V gene: TRBV7-2
CDR3 length: 14
J gene: TRBJ2-7
D gene: TRBD1
clone size: once
CDR3 DNA: TGTGCCAGCAGCAGGACAGGGGGCCACTACGAGCAGTACTTC
CDR3 protein: CASSRTGGHYEQYF

V gene: TRBV5-1
CDR3 length: 20
J gene: TRBJ2-3
D gene: TRBD1
clone size: .
CDR3 DNA: TGCGCCAGCAGCAGGGGGCGACGGAGACAGGGGGCACCGAGCATGGATACGCAGTATTTT
CDR3 protein: CASSRGRRRQGAPSMDTQYF

V gene: TRBV7-3
CDR3 length: 16
J gene: TRBJ2-6
D gene: .
clone size: few
CDR3 DNA: TGTGCCAGCAGCTTATTGGGGAGCTCTGGGGCCAACGTCCTGACTTTC
CDR3 protein: CASSLLGSSGANVLTF

V gene: TRBV29-1
CDR3 length: 13
J gene: TRBJ1-4
D gene: TRBD1
clone size: .
CDR3 DNA: TGCAGCGTCAAACAGGGGGCTAATGAAAAACTGTTTTTT
CDR3 protein: CSVKQGANEKLFF

V gene: TRBV19
CDR3 length: 15
J gene: TRBJ1-2
D gene: .
clone size: .
CDR3 DNA: TGTGCCAGTACCCTGTCCAGGGGCGGTAGCTATGGCTACACCTTC
CDR3 protein: CASTLSRGGSYGYTF

V gene: TRBV28
CDR3 length: 17
J gene: TRBJ1-2
D gene: .
clone size: .
CDR3 DNA: TGTGCCAGCAGTTTGTTTAATCGCAGGGGCGCTAACTATGGCTACACCTTC
CDR3 protein: CASSLFNRRGANYGYTF

V gene: TRBV6-5
CDR3 length: 16
J gene: TRBJ2-7
D gene: .
clone size: .
CDR3 DNA: TGTGCCAGCAGTTACTCGACCCAGCGGTTATCCTACGAGCAGTACTTC
CDR3 protein: CASSYSTQRLSYEQYF

V gene: TRBV19
CDR3 length: 15
J gene: TRBJ1-4
D gene: .
clone size: .
CDR3 DNA: TGTGCCAGTAAACAGGCAACCGCAACTAATGAAAAACTGTTTTTT
CDR3 protein: CASKQATATNEKLFF